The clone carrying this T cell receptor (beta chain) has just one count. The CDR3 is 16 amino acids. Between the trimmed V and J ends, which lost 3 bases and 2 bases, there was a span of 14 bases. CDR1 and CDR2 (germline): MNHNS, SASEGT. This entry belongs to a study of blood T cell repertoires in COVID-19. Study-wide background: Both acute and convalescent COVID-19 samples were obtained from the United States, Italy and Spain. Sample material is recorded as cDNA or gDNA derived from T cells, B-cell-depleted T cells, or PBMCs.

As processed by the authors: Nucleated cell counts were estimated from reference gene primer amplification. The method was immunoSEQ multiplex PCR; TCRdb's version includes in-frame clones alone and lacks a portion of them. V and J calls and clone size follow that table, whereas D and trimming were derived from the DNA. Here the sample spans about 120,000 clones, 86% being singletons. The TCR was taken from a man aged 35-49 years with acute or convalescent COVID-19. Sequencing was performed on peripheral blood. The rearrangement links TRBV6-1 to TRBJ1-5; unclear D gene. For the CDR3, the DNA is TGTGCCAGCAGTGATGGAGGTTTTGATGGCAATCAGCCCCAGCATTTT. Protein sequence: CASSDGGFDGNQPQHF.